This T cell receptor (beta chain) was found in a study of cytomegalovirus exposure and HLA in healthy donors. The PCR made use of 60 Vbeta and 13 Jbeta primers. TCRdb's table, derived via immunoSEQ multiplex PCR, lists solely in-frame clones and lacks some. The table shows about 96,000 clones, with roughly 74% occurring only once. The CDR3 contains 15 residues. CDR1 is SGHVS, CDR2 FNYEAQ, per germline. Trimming cost V 0 bases and J 10 bases; bases outside gene matches: 10. Sequenced material: PBMCs. The sequence was obtained from a female donor in good health and CMV-seropositive. The rearrangement joins TRBV7-6 to TRBJ1-1, with 8 bases identical to TRBD1. In nucleotides, the CDR3 is TGTGCCAGCAGCTTAGCGCGGCCCCCAGGGGGCTCAGCTTTCTTT. This sequence encodes CASSLARPPGGSAFF.